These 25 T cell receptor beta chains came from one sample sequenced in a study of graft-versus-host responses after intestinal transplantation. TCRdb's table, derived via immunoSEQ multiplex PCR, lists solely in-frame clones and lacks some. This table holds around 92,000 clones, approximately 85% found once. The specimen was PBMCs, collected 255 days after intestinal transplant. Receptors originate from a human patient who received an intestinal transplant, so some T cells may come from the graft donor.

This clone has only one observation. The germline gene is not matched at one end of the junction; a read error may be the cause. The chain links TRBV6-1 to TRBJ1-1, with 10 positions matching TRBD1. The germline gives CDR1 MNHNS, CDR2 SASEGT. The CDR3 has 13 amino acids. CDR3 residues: CAGRGQGSTEAFF. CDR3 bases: TGTGCCGGCAGGGGACAGGGGAGCACTGAAGCTTTCTTT.

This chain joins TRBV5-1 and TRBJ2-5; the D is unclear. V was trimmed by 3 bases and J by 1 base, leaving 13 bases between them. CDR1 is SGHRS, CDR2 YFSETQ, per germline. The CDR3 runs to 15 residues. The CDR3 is CASSSQEASQETQYF. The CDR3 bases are TGCGCCAGCAGCTCCCAAGAGGCCAGCCAAGAGACCCAGTACTTC.

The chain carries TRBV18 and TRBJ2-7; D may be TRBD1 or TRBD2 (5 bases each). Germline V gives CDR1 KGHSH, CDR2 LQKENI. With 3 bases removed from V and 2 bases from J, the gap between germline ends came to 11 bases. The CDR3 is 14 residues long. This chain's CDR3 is CASSPTWDPYEQYF. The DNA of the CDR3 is TGTGCCAGCTCACCGACCTGGGACCCCTACGAGCAGTACTTC.

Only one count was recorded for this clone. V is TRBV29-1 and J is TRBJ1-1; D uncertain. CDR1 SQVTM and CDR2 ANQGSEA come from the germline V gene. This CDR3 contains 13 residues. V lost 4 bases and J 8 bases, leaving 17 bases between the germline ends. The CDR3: CSVASSFGVEAFF. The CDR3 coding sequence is TGCAGCGTTGCGAGTAGTTTTGGGGTAGAAGCTTTCTTT.

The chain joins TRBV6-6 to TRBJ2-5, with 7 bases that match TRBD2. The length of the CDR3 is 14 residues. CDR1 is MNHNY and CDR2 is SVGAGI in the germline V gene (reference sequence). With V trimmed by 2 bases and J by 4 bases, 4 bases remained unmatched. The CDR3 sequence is CASSYAGVGETQYF. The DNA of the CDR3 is TGTGCCAGCAGTTACGCGGGGGTCGGAGAGACCCAGTACTTC.

Here the CDR3 DNA reads TGTGCCAGCAGCGTTCAGGGGGCCGGGGAGCTGTTTTTT. It specifies CASSVQGAGELFF. The chain is built from TRBV11-2 and TRBJ2-2; 7 bases are a match to TRBD1. Germline V gene sequence: CDR1 SGHAT, CDR2 FQNNGV. The CDR3 consists of 13 residues. The V gene end was trimmed by 5 bases and the J gene end by 6 bases; junction bases not matched to a gene: 3. The full variable domain, completed using reference TRBV11-2 and TRBJ2-2, is EAGVAQSPRYKIIEKRQSVAFWCNPISGHATLYWYQQILGQGPKLLIQFQNNGVVDDSQLPKDRFSAERLKGVDSTLKIQPAKLEDSAVYLCASSVQGAGELFFGEGSRLTVL.

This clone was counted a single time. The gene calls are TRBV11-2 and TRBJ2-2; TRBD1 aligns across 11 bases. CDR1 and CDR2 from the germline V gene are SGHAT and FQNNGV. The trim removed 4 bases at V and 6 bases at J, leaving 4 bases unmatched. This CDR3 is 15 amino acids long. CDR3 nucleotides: TGTGCCAGCAGCTCTGGACAGGGGGCTGCCGGGGAGCTGTTTTTT. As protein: CASSSGQGAAGELFF.

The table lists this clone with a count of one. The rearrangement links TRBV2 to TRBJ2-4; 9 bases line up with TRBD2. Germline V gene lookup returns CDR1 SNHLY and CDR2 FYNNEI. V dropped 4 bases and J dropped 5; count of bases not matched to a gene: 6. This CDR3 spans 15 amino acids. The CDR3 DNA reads TGTGCCAGCAGTGCGGCGGGGGGGCCTCAAAACATTCAGTACTTC. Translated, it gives CASSAAGGPQNIQYF.

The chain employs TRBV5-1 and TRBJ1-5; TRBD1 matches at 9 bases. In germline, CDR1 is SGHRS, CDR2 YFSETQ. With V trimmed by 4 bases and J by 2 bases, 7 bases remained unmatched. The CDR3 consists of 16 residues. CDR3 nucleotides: TGCGCCAGCAGCCCTACAGGGGGCTTGGGCAATCAGCCCCAGCATTTT. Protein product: CASSPTGGLGNQPQHF.

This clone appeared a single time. The CDR3 here is CASSSRRGSSYNSPLHF. In DNA form, the CDR3 reads TGTGCCAGCAGCTCCCGTAGGGGGAGCTCCTATAATTCACCCCTCCACTTT. This chain links TRBV7-9 with TRBJ1-6, with D possibly TRBD1 on 6 matching bases. The CDR3 spans 17 residues. The germline V and J ends were trimmed by 4 bases and 0 bases, with 13 bases remaining between them. Germline CDR1 SEHNR, CDR2 FQNEAQ (reference sequence).

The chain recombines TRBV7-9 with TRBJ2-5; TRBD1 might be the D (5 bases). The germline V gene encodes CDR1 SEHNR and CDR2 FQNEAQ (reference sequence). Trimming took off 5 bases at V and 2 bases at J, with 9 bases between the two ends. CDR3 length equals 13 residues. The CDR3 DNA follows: TGTGCCAGCAGCCGACGACAGCAAGAGACCCAGTACTTC. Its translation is CASSRRQQETQYF.

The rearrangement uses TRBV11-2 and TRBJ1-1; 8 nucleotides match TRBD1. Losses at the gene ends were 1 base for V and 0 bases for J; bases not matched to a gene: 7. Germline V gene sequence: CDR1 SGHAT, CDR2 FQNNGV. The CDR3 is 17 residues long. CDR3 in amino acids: CASSLVSGQGLNTEAFF. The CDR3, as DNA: TGTGCCAGCAGCTTAGTGTCTGGACAGGGCTTGAACACTGAAGCTTTCTTT.

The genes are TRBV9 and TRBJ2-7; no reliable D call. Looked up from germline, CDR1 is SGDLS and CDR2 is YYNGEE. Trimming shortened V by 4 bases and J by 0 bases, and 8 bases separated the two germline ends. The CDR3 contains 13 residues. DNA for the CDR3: TGTGCCAGCAGCTCCCAAAGCTCCTACGAGCAGTACTTC. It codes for CASSSQSSYEQYF. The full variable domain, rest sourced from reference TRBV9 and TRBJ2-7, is DSGVTQTPKHLITATGQRVTLRCSPRSGDLSVYWYQQSLDQGLQFLIQYYNGEERAKGNILERFSAQQFPDLHSELNLSSLELGDSALYFCASSSQSSYEQYFGPGTRLTVT.

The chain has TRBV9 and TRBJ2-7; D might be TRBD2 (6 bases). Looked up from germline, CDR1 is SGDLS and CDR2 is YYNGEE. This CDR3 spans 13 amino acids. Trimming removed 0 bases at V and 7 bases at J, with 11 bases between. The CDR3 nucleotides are TGTGCCAGCAGCGTAGAACTGGCGGGGGAGCAGTACTTC. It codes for CASSVELAGEQYF.

CDR3 DNA: TGCGCCAGCAGCAGAACCCAGGACAGGGGCGCTGAGCAGTTCTTC. It yields the protein CASSRTQDRGAEQFF. The chain links TRBV5-1 to TRBJ2-1, with TRBD1 identical over 9 bases. Germline CDR1 and CDR2: SGHRS and YFSETQ. Trimming at V came to 4 bases and at J to 9 bases, leaving 11 bases not matched to a gene. The CDR3 contains 15 residues.

The CDR3 DNA follows: TGTGCCAGCAGCTTATCGGCTCCTCCCGGGGAGCTGTTTTTT. This encodes CASSLSAPPGELFF. The chain has TRBV7-3 and TRBJ2-2; D ambiguous. The V gene lost 2 bases and the J gene lost 6 bases, with 10 bases spanning the gap. The CDR3 has 14 residues. Germline V gene sequence: CDR1 SGHTA, CDR2 FQGTGA.

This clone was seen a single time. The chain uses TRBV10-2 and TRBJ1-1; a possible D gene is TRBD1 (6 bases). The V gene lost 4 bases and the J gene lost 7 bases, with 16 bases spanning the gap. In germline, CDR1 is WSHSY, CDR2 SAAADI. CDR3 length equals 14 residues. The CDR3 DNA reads TGCGCCAGCAGTGGTGGGGGGGCGTGGGATGAAGCTTTCTTT. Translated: CASSGGGAWDEAFF.

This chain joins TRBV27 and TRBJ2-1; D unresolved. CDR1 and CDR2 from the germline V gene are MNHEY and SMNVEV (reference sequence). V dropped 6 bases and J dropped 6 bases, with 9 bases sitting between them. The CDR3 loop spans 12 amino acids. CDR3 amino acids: CASSLSLNEQFF. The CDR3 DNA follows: TGTGCCAGCAGCTTGTCTCTCAATGAGCAGTTCTTC.

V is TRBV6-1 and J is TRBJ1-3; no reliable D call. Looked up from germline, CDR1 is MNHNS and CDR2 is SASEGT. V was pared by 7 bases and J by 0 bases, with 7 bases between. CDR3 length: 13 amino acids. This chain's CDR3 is CASTANSGNTIYF. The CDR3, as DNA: TGTGCCAGCACAGCTAACTCTGGAAACACCATATATTTT.

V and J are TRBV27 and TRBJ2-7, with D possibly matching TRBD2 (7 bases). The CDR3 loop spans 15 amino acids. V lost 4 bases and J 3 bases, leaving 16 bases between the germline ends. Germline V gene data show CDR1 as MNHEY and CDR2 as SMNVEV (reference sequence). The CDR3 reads CASSSLRGGDYEQYF. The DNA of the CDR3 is TGTGCCAGCAGTTCCCTAAGGGGGGGCGACTACGAGCAGTACTTC.

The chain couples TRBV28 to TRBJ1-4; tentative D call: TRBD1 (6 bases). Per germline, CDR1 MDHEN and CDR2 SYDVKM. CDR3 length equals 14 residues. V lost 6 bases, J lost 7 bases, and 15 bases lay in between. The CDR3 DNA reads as TGTGCCAGCAGGGCAGGGGCCGGGGGTGAAAAACTGTTTTTT. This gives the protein CASRAGAGGEKLFF.

CDR3 region: CASSPSGVPYEQYF. CDR3 bases: TGTGCCAGCAGTCCGAGCGGGGTCCCCTACGAGCAGTACTTC. The gene calls are TRBV7-2 and TRBJ2-7, with TRBD2 matching over 7 bases. There are 14 residues in the CDR3. V trimming: 6 bases; J trimming: 2 bases; junction bases outside the gene matches: 7. The germline V gene has CDR1 SGHTA and CDR2 FQGNSA.

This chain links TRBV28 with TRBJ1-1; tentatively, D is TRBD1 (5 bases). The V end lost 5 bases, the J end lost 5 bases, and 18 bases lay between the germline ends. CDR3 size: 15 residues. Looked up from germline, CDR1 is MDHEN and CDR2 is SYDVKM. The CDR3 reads CASSDNPGIGTEAFF. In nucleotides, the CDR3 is TGTGCCAGCAGTGACAATCCAGGGATTGGGACTGAAGCTTTCTTT.

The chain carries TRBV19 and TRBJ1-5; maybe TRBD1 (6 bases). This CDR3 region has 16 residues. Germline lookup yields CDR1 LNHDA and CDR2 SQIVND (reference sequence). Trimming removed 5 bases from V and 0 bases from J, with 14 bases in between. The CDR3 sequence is CASSPGTPYSNQPQHF. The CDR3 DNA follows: TGTGCCAGTAGTCCAGGGACACCGTATAGCAATCAGCCCCAGCATTTT.

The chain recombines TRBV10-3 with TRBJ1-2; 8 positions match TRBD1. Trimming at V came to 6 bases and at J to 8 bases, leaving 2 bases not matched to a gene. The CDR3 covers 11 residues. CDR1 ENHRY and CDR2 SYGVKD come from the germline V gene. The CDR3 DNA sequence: TGTGCCATCAGCTCAGGGGGCGGCTACACCTTC. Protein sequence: CAISSGGGYTF.